This TCR beta chain came from a study of blood T cell repertoires in COVID-19. The overall study: Specimens from acute and convalescent COVID-19 originated in the United States, Italy and Spain. PBMCs, B-cell-depleted T cells, or T cells were the source of the cDNA or gDNA that made up the material.

Germline CDR1 reads LGHDT; CDR2 reads YNNKEL (reference sequence). This CDR3 has 14 residues. V lost 1 base to trimming and J lost 9 bases; unmatched junction nucleotides: 6. In the authors' methods: Amplification of reference gene primers provided the estimated nucleated cell counts. This table comes from immunoSEQ multiplex PCR, and its TCRdb copy is limited to in-frame clones, with some not included. From that table come the V and J calls and clone size; the DNA was used to work out D and trimming. The sample consists of some 200,000 clones, about 87% of them appearing once. Sequenced: peripheral blood. This clonotype was sampled from a woman in her late teens or twenties who had recovered from COVID-19. The rearrangement links TRBV3-1 (or the pseudogene TRBV3-2) to TRBJ2-1; TRBD1 matches 7 bases. CDR3 DNA: TGTGCCAGCAGCCAAGGAGGACAGGTGGGTGAGCAGTTCTTC. Residues: CASSQGGQVGEQFF.